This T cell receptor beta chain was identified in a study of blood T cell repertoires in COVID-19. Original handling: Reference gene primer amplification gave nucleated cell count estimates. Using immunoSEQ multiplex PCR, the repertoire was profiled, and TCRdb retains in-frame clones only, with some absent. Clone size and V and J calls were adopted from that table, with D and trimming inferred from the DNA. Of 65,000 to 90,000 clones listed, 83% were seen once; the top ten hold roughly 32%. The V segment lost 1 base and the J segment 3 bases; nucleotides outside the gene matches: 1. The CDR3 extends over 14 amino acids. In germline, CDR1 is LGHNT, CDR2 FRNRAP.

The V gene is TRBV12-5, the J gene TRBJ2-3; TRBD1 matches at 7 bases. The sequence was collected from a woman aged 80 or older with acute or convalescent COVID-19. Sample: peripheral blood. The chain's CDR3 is CASGLDRGTDTQYF. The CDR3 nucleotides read TGTGCTAGTGGTTTGGACAGGGGAACAGATACGCAGTATTTT.